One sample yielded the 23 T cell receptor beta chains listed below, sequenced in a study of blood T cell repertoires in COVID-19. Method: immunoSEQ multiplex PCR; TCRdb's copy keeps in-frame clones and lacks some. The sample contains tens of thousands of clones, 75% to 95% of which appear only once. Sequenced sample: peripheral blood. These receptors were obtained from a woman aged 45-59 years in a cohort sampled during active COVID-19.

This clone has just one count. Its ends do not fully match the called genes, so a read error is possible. The CDR3 reads CASSQGLAGGGDF. In DNA, the CDR3 is TGTGCCAGCAGCCAAGGACTAGCGGGAGGAGGGGACTTC. The chain links TRBV12-3 or TRBV12-4 to TRBJ2-7, with 14 bases identical to TRBD2. CDR3 length: 13 amino acids.

As DNA, the CDR3 is TGTGCCAGCAGCGTAGCTAACAGGGCGGACACCGGGGAGCTGTTTTTT. Its translation is CASSVANRADTGELFF. This chain connects TRBV9 to TRBJ2-2; D possibly corresponds to TRBD1 (6 bases). The CDR3 spans 16 residues. The V end was cut by 0 bases, the J end by 3 bases, with 12 bases between. Germline CDR1 and CDR2: SGDLS and YYNGEE.

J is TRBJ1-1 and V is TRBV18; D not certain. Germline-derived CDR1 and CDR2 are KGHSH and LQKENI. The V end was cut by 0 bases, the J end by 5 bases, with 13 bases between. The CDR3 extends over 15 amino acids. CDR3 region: CASSPPSSLWTEAFF. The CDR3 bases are TGTGCCAGCTCACCACCGTCGAGTTTGTGGACTGAAGCTTTCTTT. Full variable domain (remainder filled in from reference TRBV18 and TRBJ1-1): NAGVMQNPRHLVRRRGQEARLRCSPMKGHSHVYWYRQLPEEGLKFMVYLQKENIIDESGMPKERFSAEFPKEGPSILRIQQVVRGDSAAYFCASSPPSSLWTEAFFGQGTRLTVV.

The CDR3 here is CASSLRGHTKGEKLFF. In nucleotides, the CDR3 is TGTGCCAGCAGTCTCCGGGGACACACTAAGGGTGAAAAACTGTTTTTT. The chain joins TRBV28 to TRBJ1-4; the D gene is possibly TRBD1 (6 bases). V lost 5 bases and J 7 bases, leaving 20 bases between the germline ends. The CDR3 has 16 amino acids. Germline values: CDR1 MDHEN, CDR2 SYDVKM.

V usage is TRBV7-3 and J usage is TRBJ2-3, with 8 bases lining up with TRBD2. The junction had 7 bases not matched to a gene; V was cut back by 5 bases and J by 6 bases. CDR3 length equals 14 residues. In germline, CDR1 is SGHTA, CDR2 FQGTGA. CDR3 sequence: CASSTQAGADTQYF. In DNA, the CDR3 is TGTGCCAGCAGCACCCAAGCGGGAGCCGATACGCAGTATTTT.

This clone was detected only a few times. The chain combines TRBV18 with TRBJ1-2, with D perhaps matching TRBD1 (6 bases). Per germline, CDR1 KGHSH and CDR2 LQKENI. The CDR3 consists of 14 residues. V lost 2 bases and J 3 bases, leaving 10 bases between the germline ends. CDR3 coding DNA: TGTGCCAGCTCACCAAGGGGGGGTGACTATGGCTACACCTTC. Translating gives CASSPRGGDYGYTF.

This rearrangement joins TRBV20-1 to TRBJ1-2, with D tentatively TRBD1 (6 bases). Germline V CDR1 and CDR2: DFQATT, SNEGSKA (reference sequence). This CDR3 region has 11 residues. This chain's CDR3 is CSVGQPDGYTF. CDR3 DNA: TGCAGCGTCGGACAGCCTGATGGCTACACCTTC.

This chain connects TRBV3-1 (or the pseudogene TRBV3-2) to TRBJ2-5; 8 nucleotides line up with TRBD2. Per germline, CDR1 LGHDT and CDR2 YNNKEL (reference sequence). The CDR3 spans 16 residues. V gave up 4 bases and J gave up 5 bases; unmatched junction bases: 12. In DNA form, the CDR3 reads TGTGCCAGCAGCCTCGTACCTCGGGGGGGGCAGGAGACCCAGTACTTC. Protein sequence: CASSLVPRGGQETQYF.

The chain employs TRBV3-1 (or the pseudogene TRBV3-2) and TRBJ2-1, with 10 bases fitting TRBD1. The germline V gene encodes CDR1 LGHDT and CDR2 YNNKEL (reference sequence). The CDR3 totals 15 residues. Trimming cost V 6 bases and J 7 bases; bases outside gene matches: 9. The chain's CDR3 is CASSPWDRGLNEQFF. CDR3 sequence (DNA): TGTGCCAGCAGTCCCTGGGACAGGGGTCTAAATGAGCAGTTCTTC.

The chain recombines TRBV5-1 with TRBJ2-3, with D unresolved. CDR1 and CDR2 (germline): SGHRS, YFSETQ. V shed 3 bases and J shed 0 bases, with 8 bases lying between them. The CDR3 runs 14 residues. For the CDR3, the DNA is TGCGCCAGCAGCTCTATACCTAGCACAGATACGCAGTATTTT. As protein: CASSSIPSTDTQYF.

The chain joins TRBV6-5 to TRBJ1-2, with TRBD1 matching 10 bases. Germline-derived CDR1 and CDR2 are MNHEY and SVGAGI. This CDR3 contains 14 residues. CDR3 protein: CATASGTGDYGYTF. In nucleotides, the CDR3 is TGTGCAACCGCGTCAGGGACAGGGGACTATGGCTACACCTTC.

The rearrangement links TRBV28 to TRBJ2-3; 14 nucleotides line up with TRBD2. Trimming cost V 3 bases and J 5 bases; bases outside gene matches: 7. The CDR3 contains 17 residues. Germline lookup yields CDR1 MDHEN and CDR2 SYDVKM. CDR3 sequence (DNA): TGTGCCAGCAGTTTGCAGGGACTAGCGGGAGAGGGAGATACGCAGTATTTT. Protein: CASSLQGLAGEGDTQYF.

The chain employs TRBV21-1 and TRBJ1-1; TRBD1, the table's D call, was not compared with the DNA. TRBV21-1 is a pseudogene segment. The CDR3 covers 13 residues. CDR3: CASPQGKNTEAFF. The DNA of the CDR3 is TGTGCCAGTCCACAGGGTAAGAACACTGAAGCTTTCTTT.

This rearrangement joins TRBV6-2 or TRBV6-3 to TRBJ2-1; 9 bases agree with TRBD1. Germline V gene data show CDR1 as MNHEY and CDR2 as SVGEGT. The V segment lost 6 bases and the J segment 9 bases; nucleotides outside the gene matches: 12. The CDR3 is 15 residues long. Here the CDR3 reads CASRPLQGALREQFF. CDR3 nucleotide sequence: TGTGCCAGCAGGCCTCTACAGGGGGCCCTCCGTGAGCAGTTCTTC.

CDR3 protein: CASSPYLTSGSGNEQFF. CDR3 nucleotide sequence: TGTGCCAGCAGTCCGTACCTGACTAGCGGGAGTGGGAATGAGCAGTTCTTC. The chain couples TRBV27 to TRBJ2-1; 12 bases are shared with TRBD2. Germline values: CDR1 MNHEY, CDR2 SMNVEV (reference sequence). CDR3 size: 17 residues. The V and J ends lost 5 bases and 7 bases, in that order; junction bases with no gene match: 12.

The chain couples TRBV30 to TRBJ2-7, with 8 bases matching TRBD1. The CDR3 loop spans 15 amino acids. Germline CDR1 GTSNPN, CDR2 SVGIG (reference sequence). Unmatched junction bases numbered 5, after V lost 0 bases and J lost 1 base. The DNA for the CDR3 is TGTGCCTGGAGTGTACCTACAGGGGGTTCCTACGAGCAGTACTTC. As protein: CAWSVPTGGSYEQYF.

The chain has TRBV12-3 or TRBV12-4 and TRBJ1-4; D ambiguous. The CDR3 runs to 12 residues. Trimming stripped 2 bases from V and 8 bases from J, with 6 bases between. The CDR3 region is CASSLHQEKLFF. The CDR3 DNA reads TGTGCCAGCAGTTTACATCAAGAAAAACTGTTTTTT.

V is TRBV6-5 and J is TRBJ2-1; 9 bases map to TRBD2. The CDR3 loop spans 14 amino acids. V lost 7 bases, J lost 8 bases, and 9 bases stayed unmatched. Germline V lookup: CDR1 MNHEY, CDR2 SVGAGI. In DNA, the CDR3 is TGTGCCAGCACCATAGCGGGAGAGGGAGATGAGCAGTTCTTC. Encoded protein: CASTIAGEGDEQFF.

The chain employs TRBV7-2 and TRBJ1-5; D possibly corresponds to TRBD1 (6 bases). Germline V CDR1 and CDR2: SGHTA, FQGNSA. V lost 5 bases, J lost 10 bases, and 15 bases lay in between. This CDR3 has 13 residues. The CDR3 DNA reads TGTGCCAGCAGCCCGGGACAAGGGCTCCCCCAGCATTTT. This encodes CASSPGQGLPQHF.

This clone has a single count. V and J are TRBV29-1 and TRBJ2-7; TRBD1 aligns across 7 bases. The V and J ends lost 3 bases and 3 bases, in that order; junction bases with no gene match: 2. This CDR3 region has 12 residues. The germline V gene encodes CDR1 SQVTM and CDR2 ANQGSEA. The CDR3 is CSVEGQSYEQYF. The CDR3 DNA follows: TGCAGCGTTGAGGGACAGAGCTACGAGCAGTACTTC.

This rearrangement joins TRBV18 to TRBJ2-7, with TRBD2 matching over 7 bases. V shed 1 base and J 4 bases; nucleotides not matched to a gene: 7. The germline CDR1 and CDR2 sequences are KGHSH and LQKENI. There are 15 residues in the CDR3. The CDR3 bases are TGTGCCAGCTCACCACTTCGGGGGGTTGAGTACGAGCAGTACTTC. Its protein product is CASSPLRGVEYEQYF.

CDR3 sequence (DNA): TGTGCCAGCAACCCCGGGACAGCCCGCCTCGGACCCCTCCACTTT. Translation gives CASNPGTARLGPLHF. The rearrangement links TRBV28 to TRBJ1-6, with 7 bases identical to TRBD1. The V and J ends lost 7 bases and 12 bases, in that order; junction bases with no gene match: 15. This CDR3 is built from 15 residues. Germline V gene data show CDR1 as MDHEN and CDR2 as SYDVKM. Full variable domain (missing parts from reference TRBV28 and TRBJ1-6): DVKVTQSSRYLVKRTGEKVFLECVQDMDHENMFWYRQDPGLGLRLIYFSYDVKMKEKGDIPEGYSVSREKKERFSLILESASTNQTSMYLCASNPGTARLGPLHFGNGTRLTVT.

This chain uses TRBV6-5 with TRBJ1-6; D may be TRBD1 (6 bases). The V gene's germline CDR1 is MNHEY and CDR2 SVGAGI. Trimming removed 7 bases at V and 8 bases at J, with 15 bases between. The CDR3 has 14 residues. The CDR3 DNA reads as TGTGCCAGCAACCCGACAGGTCCGGATTCACCCCTCCACTTT. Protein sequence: CASNPTGPDSPLHF.